What follows are 24 T cell receptor beta chains derived from one specimen sequenced in a study of T cell responses to AZD1222 COVID-19 vaccine (dated by TCRdb to 2020 to 2023). The label giving this sample's time point can be read as: about 28 days (+/-7) after the second vaccine dose. Libraries were prepared through the immunoSEQ multiplex PCR assay. The clones in this table, taken by TCRdb from immuneACCESS, are in-frame only. Not every clone is retained; where verified, under half of the shortfall comes from an unresolved V gene, and the cause of the rest is unknown. The sample table holds 90,000 to 120,000 clones, of which 70% to 90% were seen once. The ten largest clones add up to about 5% of the sample. The sequenced sample was peripheral blood, obtained 28 days after the second AZD1222 dose. The receptors stem from an adult who received the AZD1222 COVID-19 vaccine.

The chain recombines TRBV9 with TRBJ2-5, with TRBD2 as a possible D gene (5 bases). Germline lookup yields CDR1 SGDLS and CDR2 YYNGEE. This CDR3 contains 15 residues. The V and J ends lost 4 bases and 2 bases respectively, with 15 bases between them. CDR3 sequence reads: CASSTHWSGQETQYF. The CDR3 DNA follows: TGTGCCAGCAGCACCCACTGGTCGGGGCAAGAGACCCAGTACTTC.

The rearrangement links TRBV5-1 to TRBJ1-5; maybe TRBD1 (5 bases). V dropped 2 bases and J dropped 0 bases, with 9 bases sitting between them. Germline loops: CDR1 SGHRS, CDR2 YFSETQ. This CDR3 comprises 15 residues. CDR3 sequence: CASSLGENSNQPQHF. In DNA form, the CDR3 reads TGCGCCAGCAGCTTAGGGGAGAATAGCAATCAGCCCCAGCATTTT.

CDR3 sequence: CASNGQDSPLHF. In DNA form, the CDR3 reads TGTGCCAGTAACGGTCAGGATTCACCCCTCCACTTT. This sequence joins TRBV19 and TRBJ1-6; D is unclear. V was pared by 7 bases and J by 8 bases, with 9 bases between. CDR3 size: 12 residues. Per the germline V gene, CDR1 is LNHDA and CDR2 is SQIVND (reference sequence). Looking up the rest from reference TRBV19 and TRBJ1-6 gives the full variable domain: DGGITQSPKYLFRKEGQNVTLSCEQNLNHDAMYWYRQDPGQGLRLIYYSQIVNDFQKGDIAEGYSVSREKKESFPLTVTSAQKNPTAFYLCASNGQDSPLHFGNGTRLTVT.

The chain uses TRBV7-8 and TRBJ2-5; no clear D gene. Trimming took 6 bases from V and 1 from J, leaving 12 bases between them. Germline loops: CDR1 SGHVS, CDR2 FQNEAQ. CDR3 length equals 14 residues. Here the CDR3 DNA reads TGTGCCAGCAGTAATCCGGGTGGCCAAGAGACCCAGTACTTC. Translating it yields CASSNPGGQETQYF.

The V gene is TRBV7-9, the J gene TRBJ2-1; tentatively, D is TRBD2 (6 bases). This CDR3 contains 14 residues. Trimming removed 5 bases at V and 4 bases at J, with 12 bases between. Germline V lookup: CDR1 SEHNR, CDR2 FQNEAQ (reference sequence). The CDR3 spells CASSLPGRYNEQFF. In nucleotides, the CDR3 is TGTGCCAGCAGCCTACCGGGGAGGTACAATGAGCAGTTCTTC.

This sequence joins TRBV5-4 and TRBJ2-7; 14 bases map to TRBD2. The CDR3 length is 17 residues. V dropped 4 bases and J dropped 2; count of bases not matched to a gene: 8. Germline loops: CDR1 SGHNT, CDR2 YYREEE (reference sequence). The CDR3 loop is CASSPGLAGGLAYEQYF. DNA of the CDR3: TGTGCCAGCAGCCCCGGACTAGCGGGGGGCCTAGCCTACGAGCAGTACTTC.

The chain links TRBV30 to TRBJ2-7; D gene ambiguous. The V gene lost 5 bases and the J gene lost 0 bases, with 8 bases spanning the gap. There are 12 residues in the CDR3. Germline CDR1 reads GTSNPN; CDR2 reads SVGIG (reference sequence). The CDR3 sequence: CAWGGDSYEQYF. In DNA, the CDR3 is TGTGCCTGGGGTGGAGACTCCTACGAGCAGTACTTC.

In its sample, this clone was seen once. The V gene is TRBV28, the J gene TRBJ1-2; 11 bases match TRBD1. From germline, CDR1 is MDHEN and CDR2 SYDVKM. V was pared by 5 bases and J by 2 bases, with 10 bases of the junction left unmatched. The CDR3 runs 17 residues. In nucleotides, the CDR3 is TGTGCCAGCAGTCCCCCCTTAGGACAGGGGGCGAACTATGGCTACACCTTC. Residues: CASSPPLGQGANYGYTF.

This clone was recorded a few times. This chain links TRBV4-3 with TRBJ2-7, with 9 bases matching TRBD1. The CDR3 contains 14 residues. The J segment lost 4 bases and the V segment lost 4 bases, leaving 5 bases of the junction unmatched. Germline V gene lookup returns CDR1 LGHNA and CDR2 YSLEER. CDR3 in amino acids: CASSPGQGRYEQYF. The CDR3 nucleotides read TGCGCCAGCAGCCCGGGACAGGGAAGATACGAGCAGTACTTC.

This chain links TRBV7-9 with TRBJ2-7; possibly TRBD1 or TRBD2 for D (5 bases each). Trimming took 1 base from V and 2 from J, leaving 15 bases between them. CDR3 length equals 16 residues. Germline CDR1 reads SEHNR; CDR2 reads FQNEAQ (reference sequence). CDR3 region: CASSLDGTQSTYEQYF. Written as DNA, the CDR3 is TGTGCCAGCAGCTTAGACGGGACCCAAAGTACCTACGAGCAGTACTTC.

This CDR3 reads CATSPGQGETQYF. In DNA form, the CDR3 reads TGTGCCACCAGTCCGGGACAGGGGGAGACCCAGTACTTC. The chain uses TRBV15 and TRBJ2-5; 10 positions agree with TRBD1. The CDR3 is made up of 13 amino acids. The trim removed 6 bases at V and 5 bases at J, leaving 3 bases unmatched. Germline V gives CDR1 LNHNV, CDR2 YYDKDF (reference sequence). Full variable domain (remainder filled in from reference TRBV15 and TRBJ2-5): DAMVIQNPRYQVTQFGKPVTLSCSQTLNHNVMYWYQQKSSQAPKLLFHYYDKDFNNEADTPDNFQSRRPNTSFCFLDIRSPGLGDTAMYLCATSPGQGETQYFGPGTRLLVL.

The V and J genes are TRBV19 and TRBJ2-2; possible D gene TRBD1, 6 bases. V lost 2 bases to trimming and J lost 6 bases, with 10 bases between them. Per the germline V gene, CDR1 is LNHDA and CDR2 is SQIVND (reference sequence). The CDR3 is 14 residues long. CDR3 bases: TGTGCCAGTAGTATACAGGGGATCGCCGGGGAGCTGTTTTTT. Its protein product is CASSIQGIAGELFF.

The chain carries TRBV7-9 and TRBJ2-1; tentatively, D is TRBD2 (5 bases). Germline V gene sequence: CDR1 SEHNR, CDR2 FQNEAQ (reference sequence). The CDR3 covers 15 residues. V was trimmed by 4 bases and J by 0 bases, leaving 10 bases between them. Here the CDR3 reads CASSYEGNSYNEQFF. The DNA for the CDR3 is TGTGCCAGCAGCTACGAGGGAAACTCCTACAATGAGCAGTTCTTC.

This rearrangement joins TRBV29-1 to TRBJ1-1; perhaps TRBD1 as D (5 bases). The CDR3 extends over 12 amino acids. Between the trimmed V and J ends, which lost 6 bases and 1 base, there was a span of 9 bases. The V gene's germline CDR1 is SQVTM and CDR2 ANQGSEA. In nucleotides, the CDR3 is TGCAGCGTCCCGACAGCGAACACTGAAGCTTTCTTT. Protein product: CSVPTANTEAFF.

V usage is TRBV29-1 and J usage is TRBJ1-2, with D tentatively TRBD1 (6 bases). CDR1 SQVTM and CDR2 ANQGSEA come from the germline V gene. Trimming took 5 bases from V and 5 from J, leaving 15 bases between them. The CDR3 loop spans 13 amino acids. CDR3 coding DNA: TGCAGCGTTCTGGCAGGGGAAGGGTATGGCTACACCTTC. Its translation is CSVLAGEGYGYTF.

This clone was seen only once. The V call is TRBV5-1, the J call TRBJ2-5, with D possibly TRBD2 on 6 matching bases. Trimming left V 7 bases short and J 2 bases short, with 15 bases between. The length of the CDR3 is 14 residues. Germline V gene lookup returns CDR1 SGHRS and CDR2 YFSETQ. CDR3 loop: CASAGRGRQETQYF. The CDR3, as DNA: TGCGCCAGCGCGGGAAGGGGAAGGCAAGAGACCCAGTACTTC.

This chain links TRBV4-2 with TRBJ1-2; 8 bases map to TRBD1. This CDR3 spans 15 amino acids. Trimming cost V 4 bases and J 3 bases; bases outside gene matches: 7. Germline lookup yields CDR1 LGHNA and CDR2 YNFKEQ. In DNA, the CDR3 is TGTGCCAGCAGCCGCGGACAGGGTGCTGACTATGGCTACACCTTC. Translating gives CASSRGQGADYGYTF.

This chain connects TRBV19 to TRBJ2-1; 7 bases align to TRBD1. CDR1 is LNHDA, CDR2 SQIVND, per germline (reference sequence). The CDR3 loop spans 15 amino acids. V trimming: 3 bases; J trimming: 9 bases; junction bases outside the gene matches: 11. CDR3 protein: CASSMGQRGSGEQFF. CDR3 sequence (DNA): TGTGCCAGTAGTATGGGACAGAGAGGCTCAGGTGAGCAGTTCTTC.

The rearrangement links TRBV7-2 to TRBJ1-5; D call uncertain. The germline V gene has CDR1 SGHTA and CDR2 FQGNSA. The germline V and J ends were trimmed by 1 base and 0 bases, with 7 bases remaining between them. The CDR3 runs to 15 residues. The CDR3 nucleotides are TGTGCCAGCAGCTTAGTGCCCAATAGCAATCAGCCCCAGCATTTT. The encoded protein is CASSLVPNSNQPQHF.

The chain recombines TRBV10-1 with TRBJ2-3; TRBD2 matches 13 bases. This CDR3 has 17 amino acids. After removal of 5 bases from V and 3 bases from J, the junction contained 8 bases not matched to a gene. The germline V gene has CDR1 WNHNN and CDR2 SYGVQD (reference sequence). In DNA, the CDR3 is TGCGCCAGCAGTCCGTCGAGGGGACTAGCGGGGACAGATACGCAGTATTTT. As protein: CASSPSRGLAGTDTQYF.

The V and J genes are TRBV12-3 or TRBV12-4 and TRBJ2-7; 11 positions match TRBD2. This CDR3 has 12 residues. V gave up 6 bases and J gave up 7 bases; unmatched junction bases: 2. The chain's CDR3 is CASSWTSGEQYF. In DNA, the CDR3 is TGTGCCAGCAGCTGGACTAGCGGGGAGCAGTACTTC.

The sample holds one count of this clone. V gene TRBV11-2 combines with J gene TRBJ2-7; 10 positions agree with TRBD2. From germline, CDR1 is SGHAT and CDR2 FQNNGV. With V trimmed by 5 bases and J by 0 bases, 4 bases remained unmatched. The CDR3 sequence is 15 residues long. CDR3 bases: TGTGCCAGCAGCGTTAGCGGGGGGATCTCCTACGAGCAGTACTTC. Translating gives CASSVSGGISYEQYF.

J is TRBJ1-5 and V is TRBV4-3; D possibly corresponds to TRBD1 (5 bases). Per the germline V gene, CDR1 is LGHNA and CDR2 is YSLEER. The CDR3 contains 15 residues. Trimming shortened V by 3 bases and J by 6 bases, and 15 bases separated the two germline ends. The CDR3 sequence is CASSQDGGEGQPQHF. CDR3 bases: TGCGCCAGCAGCCAGGACGGGGGAGAAGGTCAGCCCCAGCATTTT.

The rearrangement joins TRBV12-3 or TRBV12-4 to TRBJ2-7; maybe TRBD1 (6 bases). This CDR3 contains 13 residues. V shed 3 bases and J shed 4 bases, with 10 bases lying between them. The CDR3 region has the DNA TGTGCCAGCAGTTTTGCACAGGGATACGAGCAGTACTTC. Protein sequence: CASSFAQGYEQYF.